This T cell receptor (beta chain) was identified during a study of monozygotic twins with inflammatory bowel disease. General study results and limits: Patients got different immunosuppressive treatments, which may have made their repertoires more variable. The authors could not tell different T cell subtypes apart.

The CDR3 extends over 14 amino acids. With respect to this clonotype: What it recognizes is unknown.

Researchers used template switching to add UMIs featuring a 6-nucleotide sample barcode. From its re-call of the 5' RACE reads, TCRdb lists each CDR3 protein once, without DNA. The clone table shows around 380,000 distinct CDR3 sequences, with the ten largest holding around 2.3%. The sequence was obtained from a human donor with ulcerative colitis or Crohn's disease, or a healthy co-twin of an affected twin (not recorded which). Source material: blood. The genes are TRBV12-3 or TRBV12-4 and TRBJ1-4; as DNA is missing, the TRBD1 call by TCRdb cannot be tested. CDR3 sequence reads: CASSFPGINEKLFF.